One sample yielded the 14 T cell receptor beta chains listed below, sequenced in a study of T cells in Graves' hyperthyroidism and ophthalmopathy. RNA transcripts yielded amplified TCR beta CDR3 regions. The HTBI primer set served for first-round RT-PCR of the TCR CDR3. A single record per CDR3 protein comes from TCRdb applying MiXCR to the multiplex PCR reads. The sample yields hundreds of thousands of distinct CDR3 sequences, 15% to 20% seen once. The sequenced sample was blood. The receptors were gathered from a man in his forties with Graves' ophthalmopathy.

This clonotype was seen ten or more times. The chain carries TRBV7-9 and TRBJ1-1, with D unclear. The CDR3 length is 16 residues. In germline, CDR1 is SEHNR, CDR2 FQNEAQ (reference sequence). Trimming pared 0 bases from V and 6 bases from J, leaving 17 bases between. The CDR3 bases are TGTGCCAGCAGCTTAGCGATGTCGGGGAATAGTGCTGAAGCTTTCTTT. It specifies CASSLAMSGNSAEAFF.

This clonotype was seen at least ten times. The chain couples TRBV11-2 to TRBJ2-7; 9 bases fit TRBD2. The V gene's germline CDR1 is SGHAT and CDR2 FQNNGV. V shed 6 bases, J shed 6 bases, and the junction held 9 bases outside the gene matches. The CDR3 spans 14 residues. This CDR3 is CASSLAGPDTEQYF. The CDR3 DNA sequence: TGTGCCAGCAGTCTAGCGGGGCCGGATACCGAGCAGTACTTC.

The rearrangement uses TRBV5-1 and TRBJ2-7; D may be TRBD1 (5 bases). V lost 3 bases and J 3 bases, leaving 19 bases between the germline ends. CDR3 length: 16 amino acids. The germline CDR1 and CDR2 sequences are SGHRS and YFSETQ. The CDR3 nucleotides read TGCGCCAGCAGCTCCCCCGGCACCAAGACAGACTACGAGCAGTACTTC. It specifies CASSSPGTKTDYEQYF.

This clonotype was seen a few times. The rearrangement links TRBV7-3 to TRBJ1-1, with 9 bases fitting TRBD1. The J segment lost 4 bases and the V segment lost 5 bases, leaving 5 bases of the junction unmatched. This CDR3 has 14 amino acids. Germline V CDR1 and CDR2: SGHTA, FQGTGA. CDR3 nucleotides: TGTGCCAGCAGCACAGGGGGCTCTGGCACTGAAGCTTTCTTT. Its protein is CASSTGGSGTEAFF. The entire variable domain, with the rest obtained from reference TRBV7-3 and TRBJ1-1, is as follows: GAGVSQTPSNKVTEKGKYVELRCDPISGHTALYWYRQSLGQGPEFLIYFQGTGAADDSGLPNDRFFAVRPEGSVSTLKIQRTERGDSAVYLCASSTGGSGTEAFFGQGTRLTVV.

The CDR3 DNA sequence: TGTGCCAGCAGCGGGGGGACTAGCGGGAGAGAGTTCTTC. This gives the protein CASSGGTSGREFF. J is TRBJ2-1 and V is TRBV9; 14 bases map to TRBD2. The trim removed 3 bases at V and 14 bases at J, leaving 4 bases unmatched. The CDR3 extends over 13 amino acids. Germline V CDR1 and CDR2: SGDLS, YYNGEE.

This clonotype appeared a few times. The chain links TRBV10-3 to TRBJ1-4, with a possible D match to TRBD1 (5 bases). The germline gives CDR1 ENHRY, CDR2 SYGVKD. Trimming took 2 bases from V and 0 from J, leaving 16 bases between them. This CDR3 is built from 18 residues. The CDR3 coding sequence is TGTGCCATCAGTGAGAGCCGTCGGGGGTCGGCAACTAATGAAAAACTGTTTTTT. It is translated as CAISESRRGSATNEKLFF.

The chain is built from TRBV20-1 and TRBJ1-1; D call uncertain. Trimming shortened V by 8 bases and J by 4 bases, and 14 bases separated the two germline ends. The germline gives CDR1 DFQATT, CDR2 SNEGSKA (reference sequence). This CDR3 comprises 12 residues. Here the CDR3 reads CSPFGGATEAFF. CDR3 nucleotides: TGCAGTCCATTCGGTGGAGCCACTGAAGCTTTCTTT.

This clonotype was counted ten times or more. The J gene is TRBJ2-1, the V gene TRBV2; 11 nucleotides agree with TRBD2. This CDR3 is built from 15 residues. In germline, CDR1 is SNHLY, CDR2 FYNNEI. With V trimmed by 6 bases and J by 7 bases, 8 bases remained unmatched. CDR3 region: CASSVSGRAENEQFF. The CDR3 DNA sequence: TGTGCCAGCAGCGTTAGCGGGAGGGCCGAAAATGAGCAGTTCTTC.

The sample holds many counts of this clonotype. The V and J genes are TRBV20-1 and TRBJ2-3; D remains unclear. The V end was cut by 3 bases, the J end by 4 bases, with 11 bases between. The CDR3 covers 13 residues. Germline V lookup: CDR1 DFQATT, CDR2 SNEGSKA (reference sequence). CDR3 nucleotide sequence: TGCAGTGCTAGCCCCGGAGTTGCAGATACGCAGTATTTT. This encodes CSASPGVADTQYF.

This clonotype was detected only a few times. The chain carries TRBV7-8 and TRBJ2-1; TRBD1 matches at 8 bases. CDR1 SGHVS and CDR2 FQNEAQ come from the germline V gene. The CDR3 runs 16 residues. Losses at the gene ends were 4 bases for V and 6 bases for J; bases not matched to a gene: 11. The CDR3 DNA follows: TGTGCCAGCAGCTACGACAGGGGATCGGCCCTCAATGAGCAGTTCTTC. It translates to CASSYDRGSALNEQFF.

At least ten counts were recorded for this clonotype. The J gene is TRBJ2-7, the V gene TRBV7-2; D may be TRBD2 (6 bases). The V and J ends lost 1 base and 0 bases respectively, with 7 bases between them. The CDR3 has 14 residues. From germline, CDR1 is SGHTA and CDR2 FQGNSA. The CDR3 sequence: CASSLEGLSYEQYF. For the CDR3, the DNA is TGTGCCAGCAGCTTAGAGGGACTCTCCTACGAGCAGTACTTC.

This clonotype showed up many times. The CDR3 protein is CASSLALDGLNTEAFF. The CDR3 coding sequence is TGTGCCAGCAGCTTAGCTCTGGACGGGCTGAACACTGAAGCTTTCTTT. V and J are TRBV7-2 and TRBJ1-1; D is unresolved. Germline CDR1 is SGHTA and CDR2 is FQGNSA. The CDR3 runs to 16 residues. V dropped 0 bases and J dropped 0 bases, with 11 bases sitting between them. The whole variable domain, remainder taken from reference TRBV7-2 and TRBJ1-1, is GAGVSQSPSNKVTEKGKDVELRCDPISGHTALYWYRQSLGQGLEFLIYFQGNSAPDKSGLPSDRFSAERTGGSVSTLTIQRTQQEDSAVYLCASSLALDGLNTEAFFGQGTRLTVV.

Here the CDR3 reads CASSPGHSNQPQHF. CDR3 in DNA: TGTGCCAGCAGCCCGGGACACAGCAATCAGCCCCAGCATTTT. This chain uses TRBV6-2 or TRBV6-3 with TRBJ1-5; D is possibly TRBD1 (6 bases). The germline V and J ends were trimmed by 6 bases and 1 base, with 10 bases remaining between them. CDR1 is MNHEY, CDR2 SVGEGT, per germline. This CDR3 spans 14 amino acids.

This clonotype has a count of ten or more. This chain joins TRBV2 and TRBJ2-1; TRBD2 aligns across 12 bases. CDR1 is SNHLY, CDR2 FYNNEI, per germline. Germline trimming cut 6 bases from V and 6 bases from J; bases unmatched to any gene: 9. This CDR3 contains 16 residues. CDR3 loop: CASSPIKTSGSNEQFF. The CDR3 nucleotides read TGTGCCAGCAGCCCGATCAAGACTAGCGGGAGCAATGAGCAGTTCTTC.